One sample yielded the 6 T cell receptor beta chains listed below, sequenced in a study of blood T cell repertoires in COVID-19. Here immunoSEQ multiplex PCR was the method, and the copy in TCRdb shows in-frame clones only, minus some. The sample includes about 100,000 clones, 75% to 90% of them seen just once. The sequenced sample consisted of peripheral blood. The receptors stem from a man older than 75 with acute or convalescent COVID-19.

The V call is TRBV10-3, the J call TRBJ1-6; possible D gene TRBD1, 5 bases. There are 14 residues in the CDR3. The germline gives CDR1 ENHRY, CDR2 SYGVKD. V lost 2 bases and J lost 9, with 11 bases in between. The CDR3 reads CAISERAGGSPLHF. CDR3 nucleotide sequence: TGTGCCATCAGTGAGCGGGCGGGGGGTTCACCCCTCCACTTT.

This clone was counted between two and nine times. The chain links TRBV24-1 to TRBJ2-3; 9 bases are shared with TRBD2. V was pared by 6 bases and J by 3 bases, with 6 bases of the junction left unmatched. Germline CDR1 KGHDR, CDR2 SFDVKD. The CDR3 runs to 15 residues. Written as DNA, the CDR3 is TGTGCCACCAGTTTAATAGCGGGAGTAACAGATACGCAGTATTTT. Translating gives CATSLIAGVTDTQYF.

This chain links TRBV5-1 with TRBJ2-7; 7 bases map to TRBD2. Germline V gene lookup returns CDR1 SGHRS and CDR2 YFSETQ. The CDR3 contains 15 residues. V shed 4 bases and J 0 bases; nucleotides not matched to a gene: 7. Here the CDR3 reads CASSTGLVGSYEQYF. For the CDR3, the DNA is TGCGCCAGCAGCACCGGACTAGTAGGCTCCTACGAGCAGTACTTC.

This chain joins TRBV11-2 and TRBJ2-7; TRBD1 agrees at 9 bases. Germline CDR1 is SGHAT and CDR2 is FQNNGV. This CDR3 comprises 14 residues. The ends lost 0 bases at V and 12 bases at J; junction bases unmatched: 9. This CDR3 reads CASSLDTGTGRMYF. CDR3 nucleotide sequence: TGTGCCAGCAGCTTAGATACCGGGACAGGGCGTATGTACTTC.

The chain has TRBV5-1 and TRBJ2-5; 7 bases are shared with TRBD1. The CDR3 length is 14 residues. Unmatched junction bases numbered 3, after V lost 2 bases and J lost 2 bases. Germline CDR1 is SGHRS and CDR2 is YFSETQ. CDR3 DNA: TGCGCCAGCAGCTTCGGACAGGCTCAAGAGACCCAGTACTTC. As protein: CASSFGQAQETQYF.

The chain links TRBV27 to TRBJ2-1; 15 bases match TRBD2. The germline gives CDR1 MNHEY, CDR2 SMNVEV (reference sequence). V shed 0 bases, J shed 4 bases, and the junction held 7 bases outside the gene matches. This CDR3 spans 19 amino acids. The CDR3 loop is CASSLSGLAGGPRYNEQFF. DNA for the CDR3: TGTGCCAGCAGTTTATCAGGACTAGCGGGAGGGCCAAGGTACAATGAGCAGTTCTTC.